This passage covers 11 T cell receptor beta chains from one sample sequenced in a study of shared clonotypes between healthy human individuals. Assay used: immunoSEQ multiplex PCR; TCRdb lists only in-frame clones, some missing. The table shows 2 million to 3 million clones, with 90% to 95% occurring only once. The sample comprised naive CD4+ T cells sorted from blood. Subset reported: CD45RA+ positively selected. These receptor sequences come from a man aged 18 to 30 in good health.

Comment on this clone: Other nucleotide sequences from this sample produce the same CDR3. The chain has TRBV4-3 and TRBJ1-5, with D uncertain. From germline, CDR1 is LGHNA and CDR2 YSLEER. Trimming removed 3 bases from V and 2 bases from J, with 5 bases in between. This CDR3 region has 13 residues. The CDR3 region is CASSQGRNQPQHF. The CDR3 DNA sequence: TGCGCCAGCAGCCAGGGCCGCAATCAGCCCCAGCATTTT.

CDR3 in amino acids: CASSSGTTKYNEQFF. The CDR3, as DNA: TGCGCCAGCAGCTCCGGGACTACGAAGTACAATGAGCAGTTCTTC. This chain connects TRBV5-1 to TRBJ2-1, with 7 nucleotides matching TRBD2. V dropped 3 bases and J dropped 4; count of bases not matched to a gene: 7. The germline V gene has CDR1 SGHRS and CDR2 YFSETQ. This CDR3 spans 15 amino acids.

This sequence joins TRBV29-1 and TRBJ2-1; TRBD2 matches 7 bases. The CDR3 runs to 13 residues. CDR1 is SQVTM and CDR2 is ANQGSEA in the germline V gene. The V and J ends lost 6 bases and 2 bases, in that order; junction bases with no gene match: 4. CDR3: CSVETSAYNEQFF. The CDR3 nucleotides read TGCAGCGTGGAAACTAGCGCCTACAATGAGCAGTTCTTC.

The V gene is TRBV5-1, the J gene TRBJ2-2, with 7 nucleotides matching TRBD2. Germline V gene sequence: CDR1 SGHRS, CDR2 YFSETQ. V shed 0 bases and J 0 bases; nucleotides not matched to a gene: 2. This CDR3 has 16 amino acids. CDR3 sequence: CASSLDGRPNTGELFF. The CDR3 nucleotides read TGCGCCAGCAGCTTGGACGGGAGGCCGAACACCGGGGAGCTGTTTTTT.

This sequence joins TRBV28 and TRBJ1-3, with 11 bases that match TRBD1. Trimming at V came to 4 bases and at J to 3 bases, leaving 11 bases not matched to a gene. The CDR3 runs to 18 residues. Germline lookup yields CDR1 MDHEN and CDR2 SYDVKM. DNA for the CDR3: TGTGCCAGCAGTTCCCCTTGGGACAGGGGGGGTTTTGGAAACACCATATATTTT. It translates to CASSSPWDRGGFGNTIYF.

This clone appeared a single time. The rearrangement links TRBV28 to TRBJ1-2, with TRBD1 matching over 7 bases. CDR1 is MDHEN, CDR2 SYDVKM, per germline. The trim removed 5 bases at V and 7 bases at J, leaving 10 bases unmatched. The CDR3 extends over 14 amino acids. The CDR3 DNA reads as TGTGCCAGCAGTCCAACCGGACAGGCTTCTGGCTACACCTTC. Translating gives CASSPTGQASGYTF.

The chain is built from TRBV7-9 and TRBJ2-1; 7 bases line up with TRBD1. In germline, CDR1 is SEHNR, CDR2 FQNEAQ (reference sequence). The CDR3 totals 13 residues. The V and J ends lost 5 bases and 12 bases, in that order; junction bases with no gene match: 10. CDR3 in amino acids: CASSPALRDRQFF. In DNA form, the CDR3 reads TGTGCCAGCAGCCCCGCCCTCAGGGACAGGCAGTTCTTC.

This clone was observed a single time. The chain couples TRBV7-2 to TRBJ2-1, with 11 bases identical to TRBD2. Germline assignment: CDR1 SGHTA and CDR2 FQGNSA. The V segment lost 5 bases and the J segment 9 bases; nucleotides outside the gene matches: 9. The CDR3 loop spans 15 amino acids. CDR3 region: CASSMRLAGTGEQFF. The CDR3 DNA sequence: TGTGCCAGCAGCATGAGACTAGCGGGGACCGGTGAGCAGTTCTTC.

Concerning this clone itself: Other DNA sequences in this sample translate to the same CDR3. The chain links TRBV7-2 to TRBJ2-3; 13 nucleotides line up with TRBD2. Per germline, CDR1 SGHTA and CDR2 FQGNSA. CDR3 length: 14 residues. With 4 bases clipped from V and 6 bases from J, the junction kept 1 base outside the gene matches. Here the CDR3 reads CASSSGLAGDTQYF. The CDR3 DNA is TGTGCCAGCAGCTCGGGACTAGCGGGGGATACGCAGTATTTT.

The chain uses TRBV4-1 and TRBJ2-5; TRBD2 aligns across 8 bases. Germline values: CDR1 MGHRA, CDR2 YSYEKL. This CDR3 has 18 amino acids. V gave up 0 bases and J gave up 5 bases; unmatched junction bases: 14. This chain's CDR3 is CASSQEPAGGGVAETQYF. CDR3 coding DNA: TGCGCCAGCAGCCAAGAGCCCGCGGGGGGCGGGGTAGCGGAGACCCAGTACTTC.

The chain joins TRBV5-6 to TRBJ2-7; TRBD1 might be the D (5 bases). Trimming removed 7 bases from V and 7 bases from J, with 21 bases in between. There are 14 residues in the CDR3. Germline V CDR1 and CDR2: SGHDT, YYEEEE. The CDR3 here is CASSGGRAFREQYF. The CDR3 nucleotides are TGTGCCAGCTCCGGCGGCAGGGCTTTTCGGGAGCAGTACTTC.